This entry is about one T cell receptor (beta chain). Its matching antigen is unknown. With V trimmed by 3 bases and J by 1 base, 2 bases remained unmatched. CDR1 SGDLS and CDR2 YYNGEE come from the germline V gene. This CDR3 comprises 14 residues. This sample stems from a study of cytomegalovirus exposure and HLA in healthy donors. Study-level findings and limits: Per a later analysis, HLA-associated TCR beta chains showed more clonal expansion than other, equally common TCR beta chains.

Amplification used 60 Vbeta primers and 13 Jbeta primers. TCRdb's table, derived via immunoSEQ multiplex PCR, lists solely in-frame clones and lacks some. The sample lists roughly 150,000 clones; around four fifths were seen once. This receptor was obtained from a girl aged 2 to 9 in good health and CMV-seropositive. The sample comprised PBMCs. The chain uses TRBV9 and TRBJ1-1, with 8 bases matching TRBD1. The CDR3 loop is CASSGQGRNTEAFF. CDR3 DNA: TGTGCCAGCAGCGGACAGGGGAGGAACACTGAAGCTTTCTTT.